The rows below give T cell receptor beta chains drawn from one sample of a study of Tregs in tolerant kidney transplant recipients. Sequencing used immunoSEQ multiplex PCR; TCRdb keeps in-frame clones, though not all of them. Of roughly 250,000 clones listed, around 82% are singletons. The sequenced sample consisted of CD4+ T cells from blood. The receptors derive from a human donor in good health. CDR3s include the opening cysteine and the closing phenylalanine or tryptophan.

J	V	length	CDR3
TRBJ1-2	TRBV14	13	CASSRGQGDGYTF
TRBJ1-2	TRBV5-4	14	CASSYSTRPYGYTF
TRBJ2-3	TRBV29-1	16	CSVEGGGQPLEDTQYF
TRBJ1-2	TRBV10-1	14	CASSDWDRRGGYTF
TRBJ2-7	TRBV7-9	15	CASSFSSDRGDEQYF
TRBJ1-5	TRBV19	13	CASSVLWDQPQHF
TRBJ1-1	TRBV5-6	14	CASRKQGGDTEAFF
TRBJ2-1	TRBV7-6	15	CASSLSGRTYNEQFF
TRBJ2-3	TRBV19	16	CASSLGSGVGTDTQYF
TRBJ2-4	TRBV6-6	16	CASKGLAGLAKNIQYF
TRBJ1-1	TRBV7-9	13	CASSLRVGTEAFF
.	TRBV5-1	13	CASSLNQGLEQYF
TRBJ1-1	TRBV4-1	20	CASSQDPSATVYTANTEAFF
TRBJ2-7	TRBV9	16	CASSVSYGAESYEQYF
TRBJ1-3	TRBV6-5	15	CASSYSSGSGNTIYF